This T cell receptor (beta chain) was profiled in a study of radiation and T cells in renal cell carcinoma. CDR3 length: 12 residues. V lost 11 bases and J lost 6, with 17 bases in between. Regarding time point: blood 2 weeks post-SBRT. The treatment here: 15 Gy SBRT to primary tumor, nephrectomy 4 weeks later. Method: immunoSEQ multiplex PCR; TCRdb's copy keeps in-frame clones and lacks some. The data contain fewer than 90,000 clones, approximately 83% of them singletons. The sequencing here drew on blood, taken from a patient whose treatment included radiotherapy and nephrectomy. The chain employs TRBV23-1 and TRBJ2-7; D is unclear. TRBV23-1 belongs to the ORF category, with a function that is uncertain. The receptor's source is a woman aged 45-65 years with renal cell carcinoma. The CDR3 nucleotides are TGCGCCCAAAAACTCCGTCCCCGCGAGCAGTACTTC. It is translated as CAQKLRPREQYF.